This TCR beta chain was observed in a study of T cells in Graves' hyperthyroidism and ophthalmopathy. CDR1 is MNHNS and CDR2 is SASEGT in the germline V gene. This CDR3 contains 15 residues. J lost 5 bases, V lost 5 bases, and 7 bases had no gene match. TCR beta CDR3 region amplification was performed from RNA transcripts. The TCR CDR3 was amplified in a first-round RT-PCR using the HTBI primer set. TCRdb used MiXCR to reprocess the multiplex PCR reads, holding one entry per CDR3 protein. The repertoire holds about 200,000 distinct CDR3 sequences, about a sixth seen once, with around 52% in the top ten.

This clonotype was obtained from a woman aged 45 to 65 with Graves' hyperthyroidism. The rearrangement links TRBV6-1 to TRBJ2-1, with 9 bases matching TRBD2. The sample consisted of blood. The chain's CDR3 is CASSISGSTHNEQFF. CDR3 DNA sequence: TGTGCCAGCAGTATTAGCGGGAGTACCCACAATGAGCAGTTCTTC.